These 6 T cell receptor beta chains were all obtained from the same sample, sequenced in a study of cytomegalovirus exposure and HLA in healthy donors. TCRdb's copy holds only in-frame clones and misses some; the assay was immunoSEQ multiplex PCR. The sample consists of 50,000 to 65,000 clones, approximately 95% of them appearing once. The source material was PBMCs. Source of these receptors: a woman under 30 in good health and CMV-seronegative.

The chain uses TRBV19 and TRBJ1-5; TRBD1 matches at 10 bases. This CDR3 is built from 18 residues. The germline CDR1 and CDR2 sequences are LNHDA and SQIVND (reference sequence). V lost 4 bases, J lost 2 bases, and 11 bases stayed unmatched. CDR3 in amino acids: CASSNRDRGIYGNQPQHF. The CDR3 DNA sequence: TGTGCCAGTAGTAACCGGGACAGGGGCATATATGGCAATCAGCCCCAGCATTTT.

The chain uses TRBV5-1 and TRBJ2-7, with TRBD2 matching 15 bases. The CDR3 is made up of 18 amino acids. V dropped 0 bases and J dropped 2; count of bases not matched to a gene: 6. Germline CDR1 is SGHRS and CDR2 is YFSETQ. CDR3 region: CASSLGGTSGRPTYEQYF. The CDR3 DNA is TGCGCCAGCAGCTTGGGTGGGACTAGCGGGAGGCCAACCTACGAGCAGTACTTC.

The J gene is TRBJ2-5, the V gene TRBV6-5; D remains ambiguous. In germline, CDR1 is MNHEY, CDR2 SVGAGI. CDR3 length: 15 residues. Trimming cost V 6 bases and J 2 bases, with 16 bases left between them. The CDR3 region has the DNA TGTGCCAGCAGCCCGCTTGGCCCAAGACAAGAGACCCAGTACTTC. Its protein is CASSPLGPRQETQYF.

This clone has only one observation. This sequence joins TRBV19 and TRBJ2-1, with a weak D call TRBD2 (5 bases). This CDR3 spans 13 amino acids. V was trimmed by 6 bases and J by 3 bases, leaving 9 bases between them. CDR1 is LNHDA, CDR2 SQIVND, per germline (reference sequence). The CDR3 nucleotides are TGTGCCAGTAGCTCCGGGAACTACAATGAGCAGTTCTTC. It yields the protein CASSSGNYNEQFF.

The chain couples TRBV7-9 to TRBJ2-1; tentatively, D is TRBD1 (5 bases). The CDR3 contains 16 residues. Germline V gene lookup returns CDR1 SEHNR and CDR2 FQNEAQ (reference sequence). V was clipped by 1 base and J by 6 bases, with 16 bases between them. The CDR3 coding sequence is TGTGCCAGCAGCTTAGTAGGGGTTAGGCCGATCAATGAGCAGTTCTTC. The encoded protein is CASSLVGVRPINEQFF. Full variable domain (remainder filled in from reference TRBV7-9 and TRBJ2-1): DTGVSQNPRHKITKRGQNVTFRCDPISEHNRLYWYRQTLGQGPEFLTYFQNEAQLEKSRLLSDRFSAERPKGSFSTLEIQRTEQGDSAMYLCASSLVGVRPINEQFFGPGTRLTVL.

The chain recombines TRBV29-1 with TRBJ2-5; the D gene is possibly TRBD2 (5 bases). CDR1 and CDR2 (germline): SQVTM, ANQGSEA. CDR3 length: 12 amino acids. Trimming removed 4 bases at V and 2 bases at J, with 8 bases between. The CDR3 DNA follows: TGCAGCGTTGCTTCGGGGCAAGAGACCCAGTACTTC. It yields the protein CSVASGQETQYF.